These T cell receptor beta chains were read from a single sample in a study of post-analysis software for immune sequencing data. TCRdb ran MiXCR on the PCR reads and lists one entry per CDR3 protein. The sample lists around 700,000 distinct CDR3 sequences, 59% occurring once. Sequencing input: blood. All receptors come from a girl aged 2-15 years with multiple sclerosis. Both conserved end residues are part of each CDR3. The D gene is left open where the match is weak. Size values are once, few and many counts, or a class for expanded clones, and some rows have none.

>TRBJ2-1|.|.|TRBV29-1|13
TGCAGCGTTTCGGGGCCGTTCTACAATGAGCAGTTCTTC
CSVSGPFYNEQFF
>TRBJ2-3|once|.|TRBV9|15
TGTGCCAGCAGCGTAGACGGGGGGCGCACAGATACGCAGTATTTT
CASSVDGGRTDTQYF
>TRBJ2-1|.|TRBD1|TRBV12-3/TRBV12-4|15
TGTGCCAGCATCGCCCGGGACAGCAACTACAATGAGCAGTTCTTC
CASIARDSNYNEQFF
>TRBJ2-3|.|TRBD2|TRBV12-3/TRBV12-4|16
TGTGCCAGCAGTCCGCGGACTAGCGGGGACACAGATACGCAGTATTTT
CASSPRTSGDTDTQYF
>TRBJ2-5|once|.|TRBV25-1|15
TGTGCCAGCAGTGAAACCAACAGGGCACAAGAGACCCAGTACTTC
CASSETNRAQETQYF
>TRBJ2-5|.|TRBD2|TRBV20-1|19
TGCAGTGCTAGAGTGAACCCGGGACTAGCGGGGAGGAGGGAAGAGACCCAGTACTTC
CSARVNPGLAGRREETQYF
>TRBJ2-5|.|.|TRBV9|14
TGTGCCAGCAGCGCCTTCCGGGACATAAAGACCCAGTACTTC
CASSAFRDIKTQYF
>TRBJ2-7|few|.|TRBV7-6|14
TGTGCCAGCAGCCCGGACTTCAGCTCCTACGAGCAGTACTTC
CASSPDFSSYEQYF
>TRBJ2-1|few|.|TRBV3-1|14
TGTGCCAGCAGCGAAAACGGGGGGCTGGGGGAGCAGTTCTTC
CASSENGGLGEQFF
>TRBJ1-6|.|.|TRBV12-3/TRBV12-4|15
TGTGCCAGCAGCTATGGTGGTGCGGTCAATTCACCCCTCCACTTT
CASSYGGAVNSPLHF
>TRBJ2-1|.|TRBD2|TRBV12-3/TRBV12-4|12
TGTGCCAGCAGTATAGCGGGGGAGACCCAGTTCTTC
CASSIAGETQFF
>TRBJ1-2|.|TRBD1|TRBV20-1|12
TGCAGTGCTAGACGGGACAGGTCTGGCTACACCTTC
CSARRDRSGYTF
>TRBJ2-5|.|TRBD2|TRBV20-1|14
TGCAGTGCTGGAATGACTAGCGGGGGGGAGACCCAGTACTTC
CSAGMTSGGETQYF
>TRBJ1-2|.|TRBD1|TRBV20-1|13
TGCAGTGCTAGGAGGGGGCTTGACTATGGCTACACCTTC
CSARRGLDYGYTF
>TRBJ1-1|.|.|TRBV7-9|15
TGTGCCAGCAGCTTAGCGCTCGGGGGGCGGGTTGAAGCTTTCTTT
CASSLALGGRVEAFF
>TRBJ2-5|.|TRBD2|TRBV6-2/TRBV6-3|15
TGTGCCAGCACGCCACTAGCGGGGCCTTCCCGGACCCAGTACTTC
CASTPLAGPSRTQYF
>TRBJ2-1|.|TRBD2|TRBV2|15
TGTGCCAGCAGTTTAAAAGCGGGGAACTACAATGAGCAGTTCTTC
CASSLKAGNYNEQFF
>TRBJ2-3|.|TRBD1|TRBV27|19
TGTGCCAGCAGTTTGAAAACCTACAGGGGAGTCCCCCCCACAGATACGCAGTATTTT
CASSLKTYRGVPPTDTQYF
>TRBJ1-1|.|TRBD1|TRBV29-1|15
TGCAGCGTTCGTCCCGGGACAGGGCCAGACACTGAAGCTTTCTTT
CSVRPGTGPDTEAFF
>TRBJ2-7|.|.|TRBV24-1|16
TGTGCCACCAGTGATCATCCAGGGGGGGATAAATACGAGCAGTACTTC
CATSDHPGGDKYEQYF
>TRBJ2-7|.|TRBD2|TRBV7-9|16
TGTGCCAGCAGCTTAGCCTTAGCGGGAGGGTTCTACGAGCAGTACTTC
CASSLALAGGFYEQYF
>TRBJ2-3|.|TRBD2|TRBV7-2|14
TGTGCCAGCAGCTGGGGACTAGTGGGGGATACGCAGTATTTT
CASSWGLVGDTQYF
>TRBJ2-1|.|.|TRBV18|15
TGTGCCAGCTCACCACCGGGACCTGTCTACAATGAGCAGTTCTTC
CASSPPGPVYNEQFF
>TRBJ1-1|.|.|TRBV6-1|17
TGTGCCAGCAGCATCCGGGGGCAGCGGATCCTGAACACTGAAGCTTTCTTT
CASSIRGQRILNTEAFF
>TRBJ2-1|few|TRBD2|TRBV11-3|15
TGTGCCAGCAGCCTCAGACTAGCGGCCTGGTATGAGCAGTTCTTC
CASSLRLAAWYEQFF
>TRBJ2-1|.|TRBD1|TRBV20-1|16
TGCAGTGCTAGAGCCCCCGGGACAGGGGGCTACAATGAGCAGTTCTTC
CSARAPGTGGYNEQFF
>TRBJ1-2|.|TRBD1|TRBV29-1|14
TGCAGCGTTGAAGAAACAGGGGTTAACTATGGCTACACCTTC
CSVEETGVNYGYTF